The clone carrying this TCR beta chain was counted a few times. The antigen is undetermined. This sample is drawn from a study of vaccination and CD4 T cells after COVID-19. Looking at the study overall: Subjects got two shots of BNT162b2 or mRNA-1273 vaccine. Control cultures were supplied with a CEFX pool, an HIV-1 Nef pool, or no peptide at all. Study-wide points: From around 20 to 38, the median of SARS-CoV-2-reactive clonotypes rose without reaching significance. In convalescent patients, a median roughly 86% of reactive clones appeared only post-vaccination.

Treatment given: approximately 10-day PBMC culture with coronavirus spike peptide pools or control peptides (ViraFEST assay). The CDR3 totals 18 residues. Germline CDR1 WNHNN, CDR2 SYGVQD (reference sequence). The J segment lost 3 bases and the V segment lost 0 bases, leaving 12 bases of the junction unmatched. Sequencing of cultured CD4+ T cell DNA used the Oncomine TCR Beta short-read assay. In TCRdb, the PCR reads were re-called with MiXCR into one record per CDR3 protein. Of around 19,000 distinct CDR3 sequences listed, about 59% are singletons. The sample taken for sequencing was CD4+ T cells from blood, cultured in vitro. V usage is TRBV10-1 and J usage is TRBJ2-3, with 7 bases that match TRBD2. The receptor's source is a human donor who had recovered from COVID-19. This CDR3 reads CASSESATSTGKTDTQYF. CDR3 nucleotides: TGCGCCAGCAGTGAGTCGGCGACTAGCACAGGAAAGACAGATACGCAGTATTTT.